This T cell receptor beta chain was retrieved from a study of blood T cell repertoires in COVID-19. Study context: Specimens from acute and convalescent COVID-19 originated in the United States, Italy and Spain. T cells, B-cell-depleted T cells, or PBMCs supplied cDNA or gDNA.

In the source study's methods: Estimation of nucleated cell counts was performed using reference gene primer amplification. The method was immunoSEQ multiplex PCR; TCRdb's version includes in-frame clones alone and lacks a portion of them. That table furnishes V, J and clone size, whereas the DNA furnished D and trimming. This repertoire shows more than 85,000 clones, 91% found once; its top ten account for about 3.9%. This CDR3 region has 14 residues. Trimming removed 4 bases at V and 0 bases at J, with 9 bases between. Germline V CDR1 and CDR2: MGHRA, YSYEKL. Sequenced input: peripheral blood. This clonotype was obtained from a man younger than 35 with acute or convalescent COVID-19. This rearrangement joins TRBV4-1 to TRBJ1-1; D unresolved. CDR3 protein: CASSLQRLNTEAFF. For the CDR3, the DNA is TGCGCCAGCAGCCTACAGAGACTGAACACTGAAGCTTTCTTT.